Included here is one T cell receptor beta chain sequence, with context. This clonotype was recorded many times. Its antigen remains unidentified. Base quality data are lacking; no much larger clone is found one base away. The TCR beta CDR3 regions were amplified from the RNA transcripts. The first round of RT-PCR for the TCR CDR3 was performed with the HTBI primer set and the Qiagen OneStep RT-PCR kit. A second multiplex PCR round built the libraries, followed by size selection and purification. Paired-end sequencing of the libraries was performed with 100 bp reads on an Illumina HiSeq2000. Regarding the original processing steps: SOAPnuke was used to process the raw data, throwing out any read that contained adapters or uncalled bases, had a mean Phred below 15, or lacked an exact constant-primer or identifier match. High-quality paired reads were merged using COPE v1.2.5, and each unique nucleotide sequence was defined as a clonotype. MiTCR v1.1 was used to align clonotypes to the IMGT TRBV, TRBD and TRBJ reference segments. Only V-J combinations with frequency above 0.0001, covering about 99% of repertoires, were analysed. A TCS score was defined as the ratio of F50 (clonal expansion) to E x V (chaos), with BLOSUM62-based TCRdist applied between CDR3 peptides within each V-J. Welch's t-statistics and random forest reduced around 510 V-J features to 13, which were used in a naive Bayes classifier (R e1071). Through fastp at Q25 and MiXCR, TCRdb rebuilt clones from the public reads, retaining in-frame beta chains. Each record represents a unique CDR3 protein, reported with the most common genes and DNA among its rows. The V and J calls here are based on TCRdb, not the publication. The sample records more than 300,000 distinct CDR3 sequences, approximately 13% of which are singletons. The leading ten clones occupy about 26% of the sample.

This sample is drawn from a study of T cells in Graves' hyperthyroidism and ophthalmopathy (dated by TCRdb to between 2018 and 2021). Notes on the research overall: Peripheral blood samples were taken at initial diagnosis, before any treatment was given. The 100 or so discovery patients were divided at random into training and test sets in a 7:3 ratio. According to the paper, TCR Vbeta CDR3 sequencing was carried out on 135 peripheral blood samples, which came from over 40 ophthalmopathy, some 73 hyperthyroidism and about 17 progressor patients. A discovery cohort of about a hundred patients, approximately 45 with Graves' ophthalmopathy and roughly 59 with stable Graves' hyperthyroidism, was used to find distinguishing TCR V-J signatures. An independent validation cohort of fewer than 20 hyperthyroidism patients and about 15 patients who later progressed to ophthalmopathy tested prospective prediction of ophthalmopathy. After blood sampling, hyperthyroidism patients were treated with methimazole at a starting dose of 30 mg daily, and ophthalmopathy patients were treated with high-dose intravenous methylprednisolone. In addition, the study compared T-cell repertoires in thyroid tissue and in blood from five to seven Graves' hyperthyroidism patients. Points the paper makes about the study in general: In validation, the model predicted progression to ophthalmopathy a median of approximately 6.3 months before onset, with 70% to 71% sensitivity and roughly 72% specificity. Most expanded thyroid clonotypes (frequency above 0.001) were also found in blood, which suggests that blood repertoires may mirror thyroid immune responses. No statistical method was used to fix the sample size in advance, and group allocation was not hidden from the investigators. A 13 V-J signature model separated ophthalmopathy from stable hyperthyroidism, with just over 85% sensitivity and about 81% specificity in cross-validation and 80%/75% in testing.

Graves' hyperthyroidism was defined as stable when no progression to ophthalmopathy occurred over 18 months of follow-up. The hyperthyroidism patients were between 18 and 65 years old and newly diagnosed, with a disease duration of less than 2 months. Exclusion was applied to patients with uncontrolled infections, other autoimmune diseases, pregnancy or lactation. Diagnoses were established on the basis of clinical symptoms, serum thyroxine and TRAb, thyroid ultrasound, and orbital computed tomography. PBMCs were separated from approximately 10 ml of fresh peripheral blood using Ficoll-Paque density gradient centrifugation. Trizol reagent was used to extract total RNA, and RNA quality was then checked on an Agilent 2100 Bioanalyzer. The CDR3, cysteine through phenylalanine, is 14 amino acids long. Of the read, only the CDR3 DNA is kept; its 42 bases are in frame from base 1. The germline V gene supplies CDR1 MDHEN and CDR2 SYDVKM. A distance of 13 bases separates the germline ends of V and J, which lose 6 bases and 4 bases respectively.

Material: blood. This clonotype was obtained from a woman aged 25 to 39 with Graves' hyperthyroidism. The receptor chain draws on TRBV28 and TRBJ1-5, and the D gene may be TRBD1, 5 bases matching. The nucleotides are TGTGCCAGCAGAGGCAGGGTTTGGAATCAGCCCCAGCATTTT. Its translation is CASRGRVWNQPQHF. The reference TRBV28 and TRBJ1-5 proteins fill in what lies around the CDR3, so the full variable domain reads DVKVTQSSRYLVKRTGEKVFLECVQDMDHENMFWYRQDPGLGLRLIYFSYDVKMKEKGDIPEGYSVSREKKERFSLILESASTNQTSMYLCASRGRVWNQPQHFGDGTRLSIL.